This TCR beta chain was sequenced during a study of cytomegalovirus exposure and HLA in healthy donors. General observations from the study: Reported findings show TCR beta sequences accurately forecast HLA-A and HLA-B alleles in most subjects. A later analysis associated 15,000 to 20,000 TCR beta sequences with HLA alleles at a 0.05 false discovery rate.

Germline V CDR1 and CDR2: MDHEN, SYDVKM. The CDR3 is 13 amino acids. With 8 bases clipped from V and 7 bases from J, the junction kept 8 bases outside the gene matches. Use of 60 Vbeta and 13 Jbeta primers characterized the PCR. Produced via immunoSEQ multiplex PCR; TCRdb's table is partial and in-frame only. The sample yields around 190,000 clones, 70% to 80% seen once. Comments on this clone: The antigen is undetermined.

The sequenced sample was PBMCs. The V gene is TRBV28, the J gene TRBJ2-3; TRBD1 matches 8 bases. This clonotype originated in a man aged 30 to 39 in good health and CMV-seronegative. CDR3 amino acids: CASGYRGRNTQYF. CDR3 DNA: TGTGCCAGCGGGTACAGGGGGAGGAATACGCAGTATTTT.